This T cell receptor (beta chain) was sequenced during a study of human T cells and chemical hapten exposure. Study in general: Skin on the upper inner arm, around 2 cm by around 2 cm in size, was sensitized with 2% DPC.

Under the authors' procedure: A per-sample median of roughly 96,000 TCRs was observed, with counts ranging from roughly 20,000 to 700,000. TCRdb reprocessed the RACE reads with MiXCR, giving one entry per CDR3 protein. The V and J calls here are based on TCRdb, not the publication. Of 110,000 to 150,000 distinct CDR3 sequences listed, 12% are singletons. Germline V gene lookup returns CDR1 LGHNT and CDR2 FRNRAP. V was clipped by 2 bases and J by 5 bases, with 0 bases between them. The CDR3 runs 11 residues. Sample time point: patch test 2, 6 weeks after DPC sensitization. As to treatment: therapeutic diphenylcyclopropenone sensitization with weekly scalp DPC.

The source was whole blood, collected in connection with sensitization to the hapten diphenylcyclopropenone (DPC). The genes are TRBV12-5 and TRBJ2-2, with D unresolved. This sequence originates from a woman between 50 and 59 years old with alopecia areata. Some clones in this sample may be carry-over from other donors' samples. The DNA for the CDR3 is TGTGCTAGTGGTTTGACCGGGGAGCTGTTTTTT. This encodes CASGLTGELFF.